This T cell receptor (beta chain) was recovered during a study of T cell changes during pregnancy in multiple sclerosis (dated by TCRdb to the late 2010s). With respect to the entire study: In women with multiple sclerosis, the researchers looked at how the T cell repertoire shifted as pregnancy progressed.

Concerning this clone: This receptor's antigen is unknown. No base-level quality is on record; no much larger clone is a single base apart.

The junction carries 13 bases between V and J, which are trimmed by 6 bases and 5 bases respectively. From cysteine to phenylalanine, the CDR3 is 12 amino acids long. The sequence is cut down to CDR3 DNA, 36 bases in frame from base 1. From a lookup of the germline V gene, CDR1 and CDR2 are SQVTM and ANQGSEA. Libraries were prepared through the immunoSEQ multiplex PCR assay. TCRdb mirrors the immuneACCESS table, restricted to in-frame sequences. Some clones are absent from its copies; in checked studies, under half trace to an unresolved V gene, and the reason for the others is unknown. Within this sample are fewer than 90,000 clones, with 85% to 95% of them counted one time only. The ten most abundant clones make up about 0.84% of the sample.

Recombination connected TRBV29-1 to TRBJ2-5; TRBD2 is possibly the D segment (5 matching bases). The clonotype was recovered from a female donor with multiple sclerosis, enrolled in a pregnancy study. The material was peripheral blood, obtained in the third trimester of pregnancy. The nucleotides are TGCAGCGTCCGACGGGGTCCTGAGACCCAGTACTTC. This gives the protein CSVRRGPETQYF.